This T cell receptor (beta chain) was found in a study of cytomegalovirus exposure and HLA in healthy donors. On the study more broadly: Among the 350 to 400 donors who were genotyped, about 80% fell in the genetic ancestry cluster that is associated with self-reported Caucasian donors.

A note on this clone: Its specificity is not known.

Researchers ran the PCR with 60 Vbeta and 13 Jbeta primers. The method was immunoSEQ multiplex PCR; TCRdb's version includes in-frame clones alone and lacks a portion of them. This sample has about 95,000 clones, with about four fifths found just once. Study observations and caveats: In a later analysis, several top co-occurrence clusters appeared linked to parvovirus B19, influenza, CMV and Epstein-Barr virus. In an earlier analysis, most TCR beta V segments were productive about 87% or about 30% of the time.

At collection, donors were nominally healthy, but unrecorded immune exposures were probable. V lost 3 bases to trimming and J lost 4 bases, with 16 bases between them. The germline V gene encodes CDR1 SGDLS and CDR2 YYNGEE. This CDR3 spans 16 amino acids. This TCR came from a young man in good health and CMV-seropositive. Source material: PBMCs. V and J are TRBV9 and TRBJ2-2; the D gene is possibly TRBD2 (5 bases). As DNA, the CDR3 is TGTGCCAGCAGCGGACCCCGGGATTTTACCACCGGGGAGCTGTTTTTT. It yields the protein CASSGPRDFTTGELFF.